The 7 T cell receptor beta chains given below trace back to one sample, sequenced in a study of blood T cell repertoires in COVID-19. Profiling relied on immunoSEQ multiplex PCR, and the TCRdb table lists in-frame clones only, not all of them. This table has roughly 100,000 clones, under 90% appearing once. The sequenced sample consisted of peripheral blood. The source is a man of 80 years or more with acute or convalescent COVID-19.

V gene TRBV11-2 combines with J gene TRBJ1-6, with a tentative D call TRBD1 (6 bases). V was shortened by 5 bases and J by 7 bases, with 21 bases between the two germline ends. The CDR3 is made up of 17 amino acids. The germline gives CDR1 SGHAT, CDR2 FQNNGV. Here the CDR3 reads CASSRSGDGIWNSPLHF. CDR3 nucleotides: TGTGCCAGCAGCCGATCAGGGGATGGGATATGGAATTCACCCCTCCACTTT.

The rearrangement joins TRBV5-1 to TRBJ2-2; TRBD1 agrees at 7 bases. The CDR3 totals 15 residues. Germline values: CDR1 SGHRS, CDR2 YFSETQ. Germline trimming cut 0 bases from V and 4 bases from J; bases unmatched to any gene: 3. The CDR3 coding sequence is TGCGCCAGCAGCTTGGGTAGGGGGCTCACCGGGGAGCTGTTTTTT. Its translation: CASSLGRGLTGELFF.

The chain carries TRBV5-6 and TRBJ2-2; TRBD2 aligns across 15 bases. After removal of 3 bases from V and 6 bases from J, the junction contained 6 bases not matched to a gene. Germline assignment: CDR1 SGHDT and CDR2 YYEEEE. This CDR3 contains 17 residues. CDR3 residues: CASSSMGLAGGAGELFF. CDR3 nucleotides: TGTGCCAGCAGCTCTATGGGACTAGCGGGAGGTGCCGGGGAGCTGTTTTTT.

This chain connects TRBV28 to TRBJ1-2; a possible D gene is TRBD1 (6 bases). The CDR3 covers 16 residues. CDR1 and CDR2 from the germline V gene are MDHEN and SYDVKM. The V end was cut by 4 bases, the J end by 1 base, with 16 bases between. The DNA for the CDR3 is TGTGCCAGCAGTTCTCCGGACAGACCTTATAACTATGGCTACACCTTC. Amino acids: CASSSPDRPYNYGYTF.

The CDR3 spells CASSLDPSGTGELFF. The CDR3 DNA reads TGCGCCAGCAGCTTGGACCCTTCCGGCACCGGGGAGCTGTTTTTT. The chain recombines TRBV5-1 with TRBJ2-2, with no clear D. Looked up from germline, CDR1 is SGHRS and CDR2 is YFSETQ. Trimming shortened V by 0 bases and J by 4 bases, and 10 bases separated the two germline ends. The CDR3 has 15 amino acids. The variable domain in full, completed from reference TRBV5-1 and TRBJ2-2, reads KAGVTQTPRYLIKTRGQQVTLSCSPISGHRSVSWYQQTPGQGLQFLFEYFSETQRNKGNFPGRFSGRQFSNSRSEMNVSTLELGDSALYLCASSLDPSGTGELFFGEGSRLTVL.

The chain joins TRBV6-6 to TRBJ2-2; tentative D call: TRBD1 (5 bases). The CDR3 loop spans 16 amino acids. CDR1 is MNHNY and CDR2 is SVGAGI in the germline V gene (reference sequence). V was clipped by 4 bases and J by 5 bases, with 17 bases between them. The CDR3 loop reads CASSSHHLDRTGELFF. CDR3 nucleotides: TGTGCCAGCAGTTCCCACCATTTAGACAGAACCGGGGAGCTGTTTTTT.

The chain links TRBV29-1 to TRBJ1-4, with 12 bases that match TRBD1. V was pared by 6 bases and J by 8 bases, with 4 bases of the junction left unmatched. The CDR3 is 13 residues long. Germline loops: CDR1 SQVTM, CDR2 ANQGSEA. Written as DNA, the CDR3 is TGCAGCGTCGCCGGGACAGGGGGCGAAAAACTGTTTTTT. Amino acid sequence: CSVAGTGGEKLFF.